This TCR beta chain was sequenced in a study of blood T cells in healthy people across ages. Study-wide points: Researchers deemed the diversity estimates from one million T cells underestimates.

This clonotype has more than one count but fewer than ten. What it binds is unknown. Sample-barcoded 5' priming and a J-beta primer mix drove a second PCR of 7 to 11 cycles. TCRdb reprocessed the 5' RACE reads via MiXCR and lists one record per CDR3 protein. In the table there are some 1.5 million distinct CDR3 sequences, around 40% of which are singletons. The clonotype originates from a woman aged 18 to 35 in good health. The sequenced sample was blood.

Here the CDR3 reads CSVGLKAEAFF. CDR3 sequence (DNA): TGCAGCGTTGGCCTGAAGGCTGAAGCTTTCTTT. The chain joins TRBV29-1 to TRBJ1-1; D gene uncertain. The CDR3 covers 11 residues. Germline V CDR1 and CDR2: SQVTM, ANQGSEA. With 4 bases removed from V and 6 bases from J, the gap between germline ends came to 9 bases.